This T cell receptor beta chain came from a study of identical twins. The sample holds a few counts of this clonotype. TCRdb recomputed calls from the 5' RACE reads with MiXCR, one row per CDR3 protein. The data hold 420,000 or so distinct CDR3 sequences, with 18% observed a single time. V lost 3 bases to trimming and J lost 5 bases, with 13 bases between them. CDR1 is LGHNA, CDR2 YNFKEQ, per germline. This CDR3 contains 14 residues. This receptor was identified in a man in his fifties or sixties in good health. The genes are TRBV4-2 and TRBJ1-2; no reliable D call. Sample: naive T cells sorted from blood. CDR3 DNA sequence: TGTGCCAGCAGCCAGACTTATCTGGGGTATGGCTACACCTTC. It yields the protein CASSQTYLGYGYTF.